The TCR beta chain under discussion was sequenced for a study of Graves' ophthalmopathy and Graves' hyperthyroidism (dated by TCRdb to the late 2010s). About the study as a whole: Peripheral blood was collected at initial diagnosis, prior to any treatment. TCR beta repertoire signatures were used to distinguish Graves' ophthalmopathy from Graves' hyperthyroidism and to predict progression to ophthalmopathy. In total, approximately 130 blood samples were TCR-sequenced: 40 to 45 ophthalmopathy, approximately 80 hyperthyroidism and some 17 hyperthyroidism-to-ophthalmopathy patients. To explore V-J signatures that separate ophthalmopathy from hyperthyroidism, a discovery set of about 96 patients was enrolled, consisting of roughly 45 with ophthalmopathy and under 65 with stable hyperthyroidism. An independent validation cohort comprised roughly 20 hyperthyroidism patients and 15 to 17 patients who later progressed from hyperthyroidism to ophthalmopathy. T-cell repertoires of thyroid tissue and blood were compared in over 5 hyperthyroidism patients. After sampling, hyperthyroidism patients received methimazole starting at 30 mg daily, and ophthalmopathy patients received high-dose intravenous methylprednisolone. The 100 discovery patients were divided at random into training and test sets in a 7:3 ratio. The paper's findings and limits, for the study overall: Sample size was not statistically predetermined, and group allocation was not concealed from the investigators. Most expanded thyroid clonotypes with frequency above 0.001 were also detected in blood, suggesting blood repertoires may reflect the thyroid immune response. In cross-validation, the 13-signature model distinguished ophthalmopathy from stable hyperthyroidism with around 90% sensitivity and over 81% specificity, while in the test set the corresponding values were roughly 80% and 75%. In validation, the model predicted ophthalmopathy progression with about 71% sensitivity and about 77% specificity; roughly eleven predicted patients were CT-confirmed with GO in a median of 6.5 months.

For repertoire sequencing, TCR beta CDR3 regions were amplified from RNA transcripts. HTBI primers and the Qiagen OneStep RT-PCR kit were used in a first-round RT-PCR, which was followed by a second-round multiplex PCR, size selection and purification. The libraries underwent paired-end sequencing with 100 bp reads on an Illumina HiSeq2000. Per the authors' processing: SOAPnuke was used to process the reads, removing any read that contained adapters or uncalled bases, had a mean Phred below 15, or lacked an exact match to the constant primer or identifier. COPE v1.2.5 was used to merge high-quality paired reads. Clonotypes were defined as unique nucleotide sequences and were aligned to IMGT TRB V, D and J references using MiTCR v1.1. The analysis was limited to V-J combinations with a frequency above 0.0001, which together covered approximately 99% of repertoires. A TCR clonal expansion and chaos score per V-J combination was defined as the ratio of F50 clonal expansion to chaos observed in the TCRdist matrix. Welch's t-statistics and random forest were used to reduce the features to 10 to 15 V-J combinations, which were then used as input to a naive Bayes classifier. The Morisita-Horn index was used to measure how similar the thyroid and blood repertoires were. Using fastp at Q25 and MiXCR, TCRdb reprocessed the public reads and kept productive beta chains. Each entry is one CDR3 protein sequence, shown with its most common DNA and genes. The authors' filters were not applied to this entry. A total of about 480,000 distinct CDR3 sequences appear in this sample, roughly an eighth of them only once. The ten largest clones represent roughly 10% of the sample.

Patients with ophthalmopathy had moderately to severely active disease, with a Clinical Activity Score of 3 or more, a NOSPECS grade of 4 or more, and a disease duration of less than 3 months. Patients with other autoimmune diseases, uncontrolled infections, pregnancy or lactation were excluded from the study. Diagnosis was based on clinical symptoms, serum thyroxine, TRAb, thyroid ultrasound and orbital computed tomography. PBMCs were isolated from more than 9 ml of fresh peripheral blood by Ficoll-Paque density gradient centrifugation. Total RNA was extracted using Trizol reagent, and RNA quality was checked on an Agilent 2100 Bioanalyzer. The CDR3 measures 13 amino acids from cysteine to phenylalanine. The kept DNA is CDR3 alone, 39 bases in frame from the first base. V is reduced by 0 bases and J by 8 bases, leaving a spacing of 11 bases between them. CDR1 GTSNPN and CDR2 SVGIG are derived from the germline V gene (reference sequence).

This clonotype was found many times. Its target antigen remains unknown. It has no much larger one-base neighbor in the sample; base qualities were not kept. The sample consisted of blood. The receptor was derived from a woman under 40 with Graves' ophthalmopathy. Donor details come from another sample of the same person, matched by shared clones. The chain was built from TRBV30 and TRBJ2-4; perhaps TRBD1 is the D gene, with 6 bases matching. The CDR3 protein sequence reads: CAWSVGGTDIQYF. The DNA reads as follows: TGTGCCTGGAGTGTAGGGGGTACGGACATTCAGTACTTC.